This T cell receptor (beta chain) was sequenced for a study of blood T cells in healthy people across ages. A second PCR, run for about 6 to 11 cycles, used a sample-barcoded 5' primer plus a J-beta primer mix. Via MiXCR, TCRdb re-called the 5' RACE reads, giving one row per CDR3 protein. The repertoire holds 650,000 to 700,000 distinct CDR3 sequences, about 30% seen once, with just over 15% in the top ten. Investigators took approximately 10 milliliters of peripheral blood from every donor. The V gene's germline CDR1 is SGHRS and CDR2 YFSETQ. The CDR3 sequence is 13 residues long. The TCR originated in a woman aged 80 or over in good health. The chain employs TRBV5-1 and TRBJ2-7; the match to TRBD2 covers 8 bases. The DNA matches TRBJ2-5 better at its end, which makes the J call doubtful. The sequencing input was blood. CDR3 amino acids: CASTGRGVETQYF. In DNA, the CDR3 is TGCGCCAGCACCGGGAGGGGGGTCGAGACCCAGTACTTC.